This T cell receptor beta chain was captured in a study of blood T cell repertoires in COVID-19. Method: immunoSEQ multiplex PCR; TCRdb's copy keeps in-frame clones and lacks some. The table shows hundreds of thousands of clones, with 85% occurring only once. Trimming shortened V by 2 bases and J by 0 bases, and 5 bases separated the two germline ends. This CDR3 has 13 residues. Looked up from germline, CDR1 is SGHAT and CDR2 is FQNNGV. The V gene is TRBV11-2, the J gene TRBJ2-7, with unresolved D. This TCR derives from a man aged 35 to 55 who had recovered from COVID-19. The sample comprised PBMCs or T cells enriched from blood (not recorded which). For the CDR3, the DNA is TGTGCCAGCAGCTTACTTATCTCCTACGAGCAGTACTTC. Encoded protein: CASSLLISYEQYF.